This T cell receptor (beta chain) was retrieved from a study of tumor and adjacent non-tumor tissue in lung cancer. Study context: Samples averaged around 4 million productive TCRbeta reads each.

A modified ARM-PCR protocol with three rounds of nested PCR amplified TCRbeta. TCRdb reprocessed the multiplex PCR reads via MiXCR and lists one record per CDR3 protein. The sample holds tens of thousands of distinct CDR3 sequences; 80% to 90% are singletons and the top ten take around half. V trimming: 0 bases; J trimming: 4 bases; junction bases outside the gene matches: 12. Germline CDR1 LGHNA, CDR2 YNFKEQ. The CDR3 is 18 amino acids. There are many counts of this clonotype. The template was RNA from unsorted bulk tissue. The normal lung tissue was taken more than 3 cm from the tumor edge. The source material was distant non-tumor lung tissue. The J gene is TRBJ1-5, the V gene TRBV4-2, with 7 bases matching TRBD1. The receptor was isolated from a man between 60 and 75 years old with non-small cell lung cancer. The CDR3 DNA reads TGTGCCAGCAGCCAAGATGGGGAGGGGGCTATAGTGAATCAGCCCCAGCATTTT. Translation: CASSQDGEGAIVNQPQHF.